The clone carrying this T cell receptor beta chain was counted at least ten times. What it binds is unknown. The data originate from a study of human T cells and chemical hapten exposure. Overall study context: Patients got weekly scalp diphenylcyclopropenone doses over the approximately 25-week study. Cases of alopecia areata, totalis or universalis occurred in a predominantly female patient group. Study results and caveats: DPC sensitization produced no change in TCRs with frequency above 1 in 1000.

The time point is: patch test 1, 2 weeks after DPC sensitization. The treatment denotes: therapeutic diphenylcyclopropenone sensitization with weekly scalp DPC. CDR3 length: 13 amino acids. The V and J ends lost 11 bases and 4 bases, in that order; junction bases with no gene match: 7. Germline-derived CDR1 and CDR2 are SGHTA and FQGNSA. Separate cDNA molecules received unique molecular identifiers, which the library attached to them. TCRdb reprocessed the RACE reads via MiXCR and lists one record per CDR3 protein. The sample contains some 83,000 distinct CDR3 sequences, about 10% of which appear only once.

The TCR originated in a woman aged 45-60 years with alopecia areata. Some clones in this sample may be carry-over from other donors' samples. The specimen was whole blood, collected in connection with sensitization to the hapten diphenylcyclopropenone (DPC). V and J are TRBV7-2 and TRBJ1-4, with 7 nucleotides matching TRBD1. The CDR3 coding sequence is TGTGCCGTCCGAGGGACAGATAATGAAAAACTGTTTTTT. This codes for CAVRGTDNEKLFF.